The text below deals with one T cell receptor (beta chain). Original data processing: Amplification with reference gene primers provided the estimates of nucleated cell counts. Sequenced by immunoSEQ multiplex PCR; TCRdb stores in-frame clones only, minus some. The DNA was the basis for D and trimming; V, J and clone size are from that table. The sample holds about 80,000 clones; approximately 85% are singletons and the top ten take around a tenth. Patients at the Seattle site were enrolled during active infection and followed longitudinally. This entry comes from a study of blood T cell repertoires in COVID-19. The overall study: Spain, Italy and the United States supplied samples that represented acute and convalescent COVID-19. T cells, B-cell-depleted T cells, or PBMCs provided the cDNA or gDNA that served as material.

Germline loops: CDR1 SGHAT, CDR2 FQDESV (reference sequence). The V segment lost 5 bases and the J segment 5 bases; nucleotides outside the gene matches: 2. This CDR3 has 13 amino acids. The chain couples TRBV11-1 to TRBJ2-2; the match to TRBD1 covers 7 bases. This TCR was recovered from a man between 45 and 60 years old with COVID-19, enrolled during active disease. Sequences were obtained from peripheral blood. The CDR3 is CASSRQGTGELFF. DNA for the CDR3: TGTGCCAGCAGCCGACAGGGTACCGGGGAGCTGTTTTTT.